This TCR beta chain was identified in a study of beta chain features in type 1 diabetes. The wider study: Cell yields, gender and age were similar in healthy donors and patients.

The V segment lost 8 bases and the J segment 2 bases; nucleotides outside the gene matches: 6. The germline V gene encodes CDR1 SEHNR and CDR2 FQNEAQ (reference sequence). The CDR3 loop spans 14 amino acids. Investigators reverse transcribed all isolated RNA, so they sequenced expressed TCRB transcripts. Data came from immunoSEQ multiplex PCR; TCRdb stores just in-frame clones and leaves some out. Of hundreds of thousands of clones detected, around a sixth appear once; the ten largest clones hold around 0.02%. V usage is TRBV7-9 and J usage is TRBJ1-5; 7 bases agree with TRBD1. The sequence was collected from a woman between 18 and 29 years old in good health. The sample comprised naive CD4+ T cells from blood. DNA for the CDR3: TGTGCCAGCCGAGGGGGCCCGGGCAATCAGCCCCAGCATTTT. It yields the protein CASRGGPGNQPQHF.